Listed below are T cell receptor beta chains from one sample, sequenced in a study of blood T cells in healthy people across ages. MiXCR was run by TCRdb on the 5' RACE reads, yielding one entry per CDR3 protein. The data contain fewer than 800,000 distinct CDR3 sequences, about a third of them singletons. The sample was blood. The receptor source for this set is a woman at least 80 years old in good health. Each CDR3 is given with its conserved first and last residue. A D gene is named only where the DNA matches it firmly. The size field is filled for only some rows; it gives once, few, many or a size class.

J gene,V gene,D gene,clone size,CDR3 protein,CDR3 DNA
TRBJ2-1,TRBV7-2,TRBD2,NA,CASSSGLAGGSPFF,TGTGCCAGCAGCTCGGGACTAGCGGGGGGTAGTCCGTTCTTC
TRBJ2-7,TRBV20-1,NA,many,CSARDVRYYEQYF,TGCAGTGCTAGAGATGTAAGATACTACGAGCAGTACTTC
TRBJ2-3,TRBV7-2,NA,many,CASSLAHSEGADTQYF,TGTGCCAGCAGCTTAGCCCATTCTGAAGGTGCAGATACGCAGTATTTT
TRBJ1-1,TRBV30,NA,NA,CAWKVLAGTEAFF,TGTGCCTGGAAGGTCTTGGCGGGCACTGAAGCTTTCTTT
TRBJ1-5,TRBV20-1,NA,NA,CSAESGGGNQPQHF,TGCAGTGCTGAGTCCGGCGGAGGGAATCAGCCCCAGCATTTT
TRBJ2-5,TRBV10-1,TRBD1,NA,CASSEEIWTGKETQYF,TGCGCCAGCAGTGAGGAAATATGGACAGGAAAAGAGACCCAGTACTTC
TRBJ2-1,TRBV12-3/TRBV12-4,NA,NA,CASSSATENEEFF,TGTGCCAGCAGTAGCGCGACAGAAAATGAGGAATTCTTC
TRBJ1-1,TRBV7-2,NA,NA,CASSLASPNTEAFF,TGTGCCAGCAGCTTAGCTAGTCCGAACACTGAAGCTTTCTTT
TRBJ2-3,TRBV15,TRBD2,many,CATSRDLRGANTQYF,TGTGCCACCAGCAGAGATCTGCGGGGGGCTAATACGCAGTATTTT
TRBJ1-6,TRBV25-1,NA,many,CASSRQHSYNSPLHF,TGTGCCAGCAGTAGACAGCACTCCTATAATTCACCCCTCCACTTT
TRBJ1-2,TRBV10-3,TRBD1,few,CAISDQDRAYGYTF,TGTGCCATCAGTGACCAGGACAGGGCCTATGGCTACACCTTC
TRBJ2-1,TRBV20-1,TRBD2,NA,CSARASGGSHNEQFF,TGCAGTGCTAGAGCTAGCGGGGGGTCTCACAATGAGCAGTTCTTC
TRBJ2-6,TRBV20-1,NA,NA,CSATSGANVLTF,TGCAGTGCTACGTCTGGGGCCAACGTCCTGACTTTC
TRBJ1-1,TRBV6-2/TRBV6-3,NA,few,CASSYNPPPEAFF,TGTGCCAGCAGTTACAATCCACCTCCCGAGGCTTTCTTT
TRBJ2-3,TRBV7-2,TRBD1,many,CASSTDQGKGAQDTQYF,TGTGCCAGCAGCACCGATCAGGGAAAGGGGGCGCAAGATACGCAGTATTTT
TRBJ2-1,TRBV2,NA,many,CASAGAAMGSYNEQFF,TGTGCCAGCGCGGGGGCGGCGATGGGTTCCTACAATGAGCAGTTCTTC
TRBJ2-3,TRBV7-2,NA,many,CASSLLQGTQYF,TGTGCCAGCAGCTTATTGCAGGGTACGCAGTATTTT
TRBJ1-5,TRBV6-1,NA,NA,CASSEAGVTNQPQHF,TGTGCCAGCAGTGAAGCCGGGGTTACCAATCAGCCCCAGCATTTT
TRBJ2-5,TRBV5-1,TRBD2,many,CASSFGGGYQETQYF,TGCGCCAGCAGCTTCGGCGGGGGGTATCAAGAGACCCAGTACTTC
TRBJ2-3,TRBV9,NA,many,CASSVGIGTTDTQYF,TGTGCCAGCAGCGTAGGGATAGGGACCACAGATACGCAGTATTTT
TRBJ1-1,TRBV7-3,NA,NA,CASSLSKGTEAFF,TGTGCCAGCAGCTTAAGTAAGGGCACTGAAGCTTTCTTT
TRBJ1-1,TRBV3-1,NA,NA,CASSTHFTGPEAFF,TGTGCCAGCAGCACGCATTTTACGGGCCCTGAAGCTTTCTTT
TRBJ2-5,TRBV15,TRBD2,many,CATSSGRLAGGEGETQYF,TGTGCCACCAGCAGTGGGAGACTAGCGGGGGGCGAGGGGGAGACCCAGTACTTC
TRBJ2-2,TRBV5-1,NA,NA,CASSEVQGTGERFF,TGCGCCAGCAGCGAGGTACAGGGTACCGGGGAGCGGTTTTTT
TRBJ1-1,TRBV30,NA,NA,CAWGGGNTEAFF,TGTGCCTGGGGAGGAGGGAACACTGAAGCTTTCTTT
TRBJ1-1,TRBV5-1,NA,many,CASSLTATGTEAFF,TGCGCCAGCAGCTTGACAGCGACGGGCACTGAAGCTTTCTTT
TRBJ2-5,TRBV5-1,TRBD2,NA,CASSRRGSLGEETQYF,TGCGCCAGCAGTCGGCGGGGGTCTCTAGGGGAAGAGACCCAGTACTTC
TRBJ2-7,TRBV12-3/TRBV12-4,NA,NA,CASSPGHRDEQYF,TGTGCCAGCAGTCCGGGCCACCGGGACGAGCAGTACTTC
TRBJ1-1,TRBV20-1,TRBD1,many,CSAGDRMNTEAFF,TGCAGCGCCGGGGACAGAATGAACACTGAAGCTTTCTTT
TRBJ2-3,TRBV15,TRBD1,NA,CATSPRQGTPDTQYF,TGTGCCACCAGCCCCAGACAGGGGACGCCAGATACGCAGTATTTT